These 5 T cell receptor beta chains were sequenced from one sample in a study of blood T cell repertoires in COVID-19 (TCRdb year 2020). The protocol used for the library was the immunoSEQ multiplex PCR assay. TCRdb holds this immuneACCESS table with in-frame rearrangements only. Some clones are missing; in checked studies, unresolved V genes explain under half, and the rest has no known cause. Within this sample are some 87,000 clones, with 65% to 85% of them counted one time only. The ten most abundant clones make up around 39% of the sample. Sequenced input: peripheral blood. These receptors all stem from a man older than 75 with active or convalescent COVID-19.

The table lists this clone with a few counts. The rearrangement uses TRBV7-3 and TRBJ2-6; D ambiguous. Germline loops: CDR1 SGHTA, CDR2 FQGTGA. Trimming pared 3 bases from V and 3 bases from J, leaving 3 bases between. There are 13 residues in the CDR3. The CDR3 loop is CASSFGGANVLTF. For the CDR3, the DNA is TGTGCCAGCAGCTTCGGTGGGGCCAACGTCCTGACTTTC.

This chain uses TRBV7-9 with TRBJ1-2; D may be TRBD1 (5 bases). This CDR3 is built from 15 residues. CDR1 SEHNR and CDR2 FQNEAQ come from the germline V gene (reference sequence). V dropped 4 bases and J dropped 3 bases, with 15 bases sitting between them. CDR3 sequence (DNA): TGTGCCAGCAGCTCCCTAGGGACGGGAGACTATGGCTACACCTTC. Protein product: CASSSLGTGDYGYTF.

The J gene is TRBJ2-1, the V gene TRBV7-3; 7 nucleotides agree with TRBD2. Losses at the gene ends were 5 bases for V and 6 bases for J; bases not matched to a gene: 13. The CDR3 loop spans 16 amino acids. CDR1 and CDR2 from the germline V gene are SGHTA and FQGTGA. The CDR3 DNA reads as TGTGCCAGCAGCCCCAAACGCCCTAGCGGTTTCAATGAGCAGTTCTTC. Amino acids: CASSPKRPSGFNEQFF.

The chain uses TRBV19 and TRBJ1-3; D gene ambiguous. Germline V gene data show CDR1 as LNHDA and CDR2 as SQIVND (reference sequence). This CDR3 contains 15 residues. Trimming took off 4 bases at V and 6 bases at J, with 16 bases between the two ends. The CDR3 here is CASSRMVGLENTIYF. The CDR3 nucleotides are TGTGCCAGTAGTAGGATGGTTGGACTGGAAAACACCATATATTTT.

V and J are TRBV5-1 and TRBJ1-4, with 7 bases aligning to TRBD1. CDR3 length: 16 amino acids. Germline assignment: CDR1 SGHRS and CDR2 YFSETQ. After removal of 2 bases from V and 0 bases from J, the junction contained 4 bases not matched to a gene. In DNA form, the CDR3 reads TGCGCCAGCAGCTTCTCGCAGGGGGCAACTAATGAAAAACTGTTTTTT. Amino acids: CASSFSQGATNEKLFF.